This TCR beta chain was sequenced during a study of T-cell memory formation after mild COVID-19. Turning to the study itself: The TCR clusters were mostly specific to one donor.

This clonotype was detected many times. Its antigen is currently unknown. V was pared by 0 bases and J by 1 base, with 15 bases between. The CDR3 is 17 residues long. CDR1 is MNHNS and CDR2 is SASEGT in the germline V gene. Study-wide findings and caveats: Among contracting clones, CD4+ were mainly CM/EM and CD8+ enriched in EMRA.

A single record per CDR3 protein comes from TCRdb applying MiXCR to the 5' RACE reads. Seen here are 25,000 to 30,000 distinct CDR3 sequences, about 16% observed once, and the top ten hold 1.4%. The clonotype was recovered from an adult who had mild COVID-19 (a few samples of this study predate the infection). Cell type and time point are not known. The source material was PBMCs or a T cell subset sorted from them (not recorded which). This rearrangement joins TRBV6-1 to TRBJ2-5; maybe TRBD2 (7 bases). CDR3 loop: CASSEALRGGLQETQYF. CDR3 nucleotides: TGTGCCAGCAGTGAAGCTTTGAGGGGGGGCCTCCAAGAGACCCAGTACTTC.